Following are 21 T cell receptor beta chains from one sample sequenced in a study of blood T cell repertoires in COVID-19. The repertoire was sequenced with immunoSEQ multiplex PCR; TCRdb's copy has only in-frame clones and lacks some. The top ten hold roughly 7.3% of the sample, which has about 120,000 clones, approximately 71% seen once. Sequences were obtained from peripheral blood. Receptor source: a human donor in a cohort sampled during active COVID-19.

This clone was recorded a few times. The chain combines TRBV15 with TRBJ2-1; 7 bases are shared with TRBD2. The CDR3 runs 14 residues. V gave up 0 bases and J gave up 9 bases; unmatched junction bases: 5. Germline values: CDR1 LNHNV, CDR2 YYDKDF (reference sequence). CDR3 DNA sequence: TGTGCCACCAGCAGAGACCTGGGCGGGAGTGAGCAGTTCTTC. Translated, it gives CATSRDLGGSEQFF.

The CDR3 bases are TGTGCCAGCAGCTTGGTGGGAGGAGGCTATGGCTACACCTTC. Translating gives CASSLVGGGYGYTF. The chain couples TRBV5-8 to TRBJ1-2; no clear D gene. The V gene lost 0 bases and the J gene lost 4 bases, with 10 bases spanning the gap. The CDR3 has 14 amino acids. In germline, CDR1 is SGHTS, CDR2 YDEGEE.

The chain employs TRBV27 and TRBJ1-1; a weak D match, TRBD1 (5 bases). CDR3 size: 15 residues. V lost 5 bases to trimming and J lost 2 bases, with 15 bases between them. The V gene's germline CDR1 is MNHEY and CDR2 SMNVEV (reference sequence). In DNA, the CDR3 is TGTGCCAGCAGTCCGTACTCAACAGGTAACACTGAAGCTTTCTTT. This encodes CASSPYSTGNTEAFF.

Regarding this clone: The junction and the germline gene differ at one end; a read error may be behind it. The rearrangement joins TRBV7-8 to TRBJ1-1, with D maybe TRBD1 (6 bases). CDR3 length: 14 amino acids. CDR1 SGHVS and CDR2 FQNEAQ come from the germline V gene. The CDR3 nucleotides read TGTGCCAGCAGCGGGGGACACTCGAACACTAAAGCTTTCTTT. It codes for CASSGGHSNTKAFF.

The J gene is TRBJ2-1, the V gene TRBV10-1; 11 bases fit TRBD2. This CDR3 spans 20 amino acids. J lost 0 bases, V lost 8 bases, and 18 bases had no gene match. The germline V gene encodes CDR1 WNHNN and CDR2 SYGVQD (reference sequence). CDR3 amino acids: CASFQTGGRTSGYSYNEQFF. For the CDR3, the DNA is TGCGCCAGCTTCCAAACCGGAGGTCGGACTAGCGGGTACTCCTACAATGAGCAGTTCTTC.

The CDR3 DNA reads TGTGCCAGCAGTTTATTTCCGACAGGCAACACTGAAGCTTTCTTT. This translates into CASSLFPTGNTEAFF. The chain combines TRBV27 with TRBJ1-1, with D perhaps matching TRBD1 (6 bases). From germline, CDR1 is MNHEY and CDR2 SMNVEV (reference sequence). This CDR3 region has 15 residues. V was shortened by 1 base and J by 2 bases, with 11 bases between the two germline ends.

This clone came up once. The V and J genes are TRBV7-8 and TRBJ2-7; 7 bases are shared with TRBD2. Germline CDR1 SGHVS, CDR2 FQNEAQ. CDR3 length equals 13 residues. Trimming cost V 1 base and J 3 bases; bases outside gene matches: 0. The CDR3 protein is CASSLGDYYEQYF. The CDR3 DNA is TGTGCCAGCAGCTTAGGGGACTACTACGAGCAGTACTTC.

The CDR3 coding sequence is TGCGCCAGCAGCCCAACAGGGGGCGCTGGAAACACCATATATTTT. Its translation: CASSPTGGAGNTIYF. The chain employs TRBV4-1 and TRBJ1-3, with 9 bases identical to TRBD1. The CDR3 extends over 15 amino acids. V gave up 4 bases and J gave up 2 bases; unmatched junction bases: 3. Germline CDR1 and CDR2: MGHRA and YSYEKL.

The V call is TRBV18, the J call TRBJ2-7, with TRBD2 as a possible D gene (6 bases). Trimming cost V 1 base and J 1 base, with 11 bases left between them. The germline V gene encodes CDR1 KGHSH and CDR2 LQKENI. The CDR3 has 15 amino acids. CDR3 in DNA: TGTGCCAGCTCACCACGGGACTTAAAATCCTACGAGCAGTACTTC. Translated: CASSPRDLKSYEQYF.

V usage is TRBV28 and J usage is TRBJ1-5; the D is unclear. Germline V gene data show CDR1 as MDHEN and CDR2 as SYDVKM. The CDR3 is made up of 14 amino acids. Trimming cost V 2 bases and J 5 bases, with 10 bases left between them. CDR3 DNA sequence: TGTGCCAGCAGTTTAGCCCGGTATCATCAGCCCCAGCATTTT. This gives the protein CASSLARYHQPQHF.

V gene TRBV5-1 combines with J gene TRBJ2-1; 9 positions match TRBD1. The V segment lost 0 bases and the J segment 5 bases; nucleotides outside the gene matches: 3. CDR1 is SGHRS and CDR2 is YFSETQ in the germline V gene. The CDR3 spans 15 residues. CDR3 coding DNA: TGCGCCAGCAGCTTGGGGGACAGGGACCACAATGAGCAGTTCTTC. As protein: CASSLGDRDHNEQFF.

Written as DNA, the CDR3 is TGTGCCAGCAGCTCGGGACTAGCGCTTTACGAGCAGTACTTC. The encoded protein is CASSSGLALYEQYF. This chain joins TRBV7-9 and TRBJ2-7; 10 nucleotides match TRBD2. This CDR3 has 14 amino acids. Germline trimming cut 4 bases from V and 4 bases from J; bases unmatched to any gene: 4. The V gene's germline CDR1 is SEHNR and CDR2 FQNEAQ (reference sequence).

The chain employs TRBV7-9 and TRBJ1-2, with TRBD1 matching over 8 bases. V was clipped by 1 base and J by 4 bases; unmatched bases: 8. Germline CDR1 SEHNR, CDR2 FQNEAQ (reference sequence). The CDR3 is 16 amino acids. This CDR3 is CASSLVGQGLPYGYTF. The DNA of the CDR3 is TGTGCCAGCAGCTTAGTCGGACAGGGCCTCCCCTATGGCTACACCTTC.

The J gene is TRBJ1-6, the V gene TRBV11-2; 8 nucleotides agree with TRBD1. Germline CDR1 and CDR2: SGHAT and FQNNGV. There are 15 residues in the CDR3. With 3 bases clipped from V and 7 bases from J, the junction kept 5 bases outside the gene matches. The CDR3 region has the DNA TGTGCCAGCAGCTTTAGACAGGGGAGGAATTCACCCCTCCACTTT. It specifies CASSFRQGRNSPLHF.

The CDR3 region is CASSPNRAHEQYF. The CDR3 DNA reads TGCGCCAGCAGCCCTAACAGGGCCCACGAGCAGTACTTC. V gene TRBV4-1 combines with J gene TRBJ2-7; D is possibly TRBD1 (6 bases). Germline CDR1 MGHRA, CDR2 YSYEKL. V lost 4 bases and J lost 5, with 12 bases in between. The CDR3 contains 13 residues.

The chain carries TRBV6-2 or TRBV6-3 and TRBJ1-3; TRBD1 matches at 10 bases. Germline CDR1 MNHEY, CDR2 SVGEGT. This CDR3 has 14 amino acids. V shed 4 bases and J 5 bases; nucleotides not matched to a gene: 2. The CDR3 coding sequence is TGTGCCAGCAGTTCCGACAGGGGGCGAAACACCATATATTTT. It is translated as CASSSDRGRNTIYF.

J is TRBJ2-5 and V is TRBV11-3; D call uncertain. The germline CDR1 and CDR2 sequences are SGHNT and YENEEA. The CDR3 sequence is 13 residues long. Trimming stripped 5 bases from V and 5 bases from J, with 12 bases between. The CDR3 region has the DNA TGTGCCAGCAGCCCTCCCGAGTCTGAGACCCAGTACTTC. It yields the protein CASSPPESETQYF.

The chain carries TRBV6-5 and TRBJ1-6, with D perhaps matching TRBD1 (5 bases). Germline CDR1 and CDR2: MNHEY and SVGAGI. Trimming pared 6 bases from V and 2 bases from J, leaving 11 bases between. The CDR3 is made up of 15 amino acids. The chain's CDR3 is CASSVGATYNSPLHF. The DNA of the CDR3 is TGTGCCAGCAGCGTAGGGGCTACCTATAATTCACCCCTCCACTTT.

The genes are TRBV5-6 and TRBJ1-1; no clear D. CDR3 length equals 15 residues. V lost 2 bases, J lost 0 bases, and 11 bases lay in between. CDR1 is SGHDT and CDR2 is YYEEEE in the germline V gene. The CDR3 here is CASSLETVLNTEAFF. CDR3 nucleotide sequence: TGTGCCAGCAGCTTAGAAACGGTCCTGAACACTGAAGCTTTCTTT.

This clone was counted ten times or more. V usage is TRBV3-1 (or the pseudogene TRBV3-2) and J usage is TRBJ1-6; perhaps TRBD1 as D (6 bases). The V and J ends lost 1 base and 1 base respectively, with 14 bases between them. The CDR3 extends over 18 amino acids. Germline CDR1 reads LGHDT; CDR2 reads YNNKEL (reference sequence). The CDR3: CASSQAAGAGSYNSPLHF. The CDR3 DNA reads TGTGCCAGCAGCCAAGCGGCGGGGGCAGGATCCTATAATTCACCCCTCCACTTT.

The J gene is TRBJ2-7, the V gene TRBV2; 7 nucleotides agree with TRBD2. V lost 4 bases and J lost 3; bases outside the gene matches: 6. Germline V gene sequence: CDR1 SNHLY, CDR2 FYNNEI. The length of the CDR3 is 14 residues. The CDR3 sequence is CASSGLAENYEQYF. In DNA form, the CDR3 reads TGTGCCAGCAGTGGCCTAGCGGAGAACTACGAGCAGTACTTC.